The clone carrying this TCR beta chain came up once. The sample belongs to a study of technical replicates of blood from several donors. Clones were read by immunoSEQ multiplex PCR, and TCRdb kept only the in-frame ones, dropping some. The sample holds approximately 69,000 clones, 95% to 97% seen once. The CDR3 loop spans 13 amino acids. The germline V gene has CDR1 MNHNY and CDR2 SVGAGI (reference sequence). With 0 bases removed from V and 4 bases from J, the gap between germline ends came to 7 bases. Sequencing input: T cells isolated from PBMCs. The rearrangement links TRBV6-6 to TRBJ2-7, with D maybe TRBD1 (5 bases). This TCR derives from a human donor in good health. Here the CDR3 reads CASSYSQGYEQYF. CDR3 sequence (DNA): TGTGCCAGCAGTTACTCCCAGGGATACGAGCAGTACTTC.